Listed below are T cell receptor beta chains from one sample, sequenced in a study of control samples from healthy donors and cancer patients. The repertoire was sequenced with immunoSEQ multiplex PCR; TCRdb's copy has only in-frame clones and lacks some. This sample has 73,000 or so clones, with roughly 87% found just once. Sequenced material: blood. Receptors originate from a woman between 45 and 65 years old in good health. The CDR3 runs from the conserved cysteine through the conserved F or W. D genes are given only for firm matches. Expanded clones get a size class; other rows say once, few or many, or leave the size out.

size	D	V	length	J	DNA	CDR3
NA	TRBD1	TRBV11-2	12	TRBJ1-1	TGTGCCAGCAGCCTAAACAGGGGTGAAGCTTTCTTT	CASSLNRGEAFF
NA	TRBD1	TRBV19	15	TRBJ2-5	TGTGCCAGTAGTATTCAAGGGGGCCTCCAAGAGACCCAGTACTTC	CASSIQGGLQETQYF
NA	NA	TRBV28	13	TRBJ1-3	TGTGCCAGCAGTTTCCAATCTGGAAACACCATATATTTT	CASSFQSGNTIYF
NA	TRBD2	TRBV30	12	TRBJ2-5	TGTGCCTGGGGACTAGCGGACGAGACCCAGTACTTC	CAWGLADETQYF
NA	NA	TRBV5-8	11	TRBJ1-6	TGTGCCAGCAGCTCCCACACGACCCTCCACTTT	CASSSHTTLHF
NA	NA	TRBV5-4	13	TRBJ1-2	TGTGCCTACCGCGGCCCCGGGGGCTATGGCTACACCTTC	CAYRGPGGYGYTF
once	NA	TRBV11-2	15	TRBJ1-2	TGTGCCAGCAGCCCCGGACGGAGGACGAACTATGGCTACACCTTC	CASSPGRRTNYGYTF
NA	NA	TRBV7-5	15	TRBJ2-7	TGTGCCAGAAGCCCTAACGGACAGGGGGCCTACGAGCAGTACTTC	CARSPNGQGAYEQYF
NA	NA	TRBV7-8	11	TRBJ1-1	TGTGCCAGCAGCTTAGGTAATGAAGCTTTCTTT	CASSLGNEAFF
NA	TRBD2	TRBV19	14	TRBJ2-1	TGTGCCAGTAGTATAGTAGCGGGTAACAATGAGCAGTTCTTC	CASSIVAGNNEQFF
NA	NA	TRBV2	11	TRBJ2-7	TGTGCCAGCAGTGCAGACTACGAGCAGTACTTC	CASSADYEQYF
NA	NA	TRBV19	15	TRBJ2-1	TGTGCCAGTGGTCTCGGAAGCGGACACTACAATGAGCAGTTCTTC	CASGLGSGHYNEQFF
NA	NA	TRBV9	16	TRBJ2-7	TGTGCCAGCAGCGTCGCAGAGAGAGGGCTCAATCACGAGCAGTACTTC	CASSVAERGLNHEQYF
NA	TRBD2	TRBV30	14	TRBJ2-1	TGTGCCTGGAGGAGGACTAGCGGGAGTAATGAGCAGTTCTTC	CAWRRTSGSNEQFF
once	NA	TRBV5-1	14	TRBJ1-2	TGCGCCAGCAGCCAACAGGGTTTTAACTATGGCTACACCTTC	CASSQQGFNYGYTF
NA	NA	TRBV18	12	TRBJ2-6	TGTGCCAGCTCACTTGGGGCCAACGTCCTGACTTTC	CASSLGANVLTF
NA	TRBD1	TRBV3-1/TRBV3-2	13	TRBJ2-7	TGTGCCAGCAGCAAGGGACAGTCCTACGAGCAGTACTTC	CASSKGQSYEQYF
NA	NA	TRBV18	12	TRBJ2-7	TGTGCCAGCTCGTCTCGGTCCTACGAGCAGTACTTC	CASSSRSYEQYF
NA	NA	TRBV27	13	TRBJ1-2	TGTGCCAGCAGTTTATCGGGGGGATATGGCTACACCTTC	CASSLSGGYGYTF
NA	NA	TRBV3-1/TRBV3-2	12	TRBJ2-5	TGTGCCAGCAGCCAAGATCGTGAGACCCAGTACTTC	CASSQDRETQYF
NA	TRBD2	TRBV3-1/TRBV3-2	12	TRBJ2-7	TGTGCCAGTCGGGGACTAGGTCCCAAGCAGTACTTC	CASRGLGPKQYF
few	NA	TRBV18	11	TRBJ1-2	TGTGCCAGCTCACCAAGCTATGGCTACACCTTC	CASSPSYGYTF